This passage covers 4 T cell receptor beta chains from one sample sequenced in a study of CD4 T cells in relation to SARS-CoV-2 and coronaviruses. These TCRs' antigens remain unknown. Before the COVID-19 pandemic, during about 2011-2019, CD4+ T cells were taken from unexposed donors. After roughly 9 days of culture, CD4+ T cells were isolated. Some clones are missing from TCRdb's copy, which holds only in-frame ones; the method was immunoSEQ multiplex PCR. The sample carries around 16,000 clones, 76% recorded once. Sequenced material: CD4+ T cells from PBMCs, cultured in vitro. The receptors here all came from a human donor in good health.

This clone was detected only once. V gene TRBV4-1 combines with J gene TRBJ1-1; 9 nucleotides agree with TRBD1. CDR3 length: 15 residues. Looked up from germline, CDR1 is MGHRA and CDR2 is YSYEKL. V trimming: 3 bases; J trimming: 1 base; junction bases outside the gene matches: 3. CDR3 region: CASSQMGQGNTEAFF. DNA of the CDR3: TGCGCCAGCAGCCAGATGGGACAGGGGAACACTGAAGCTTTCTTT.

The V and J genes are TRBV28 and TRBJ1-5; D is unresolved. From germline, CDR1 is MDHEN and CDR2 SYDVKM. The length of the CDR3 is 12 residues. The V gene lost 6 bases and the J gene lost 5 bases, with 8 bases spanning the gap. Here the CDR3 DNA reads TGTGCCAGCAGCTCAATACATCAGCCCCAGCATTTT. It is translated as CASSSIHQPQHF. The whole variable domain, filled in from reference TRBV28 and TRBJ1-5, reads DVKVTQSSRYLVKRTGEKVFLECVQDMDHENMFWYRQDPGLGLRLIYFSYDVKMKEKGDIPEGYSVSREKKERFSLILESASTNQTSMYLCASSSIHQPQHFGDGTRLSIL.

This clone was picked up a small number of times. The chain uses TRBV3-1 (or the pseudogene TRBV3-2) and TRBJ2-2, with D unresolved. Germline V CDR1 and CDR2: LGHDT, YNNKEL (reference sequence). V gave up 0 bases and J gave up 5 bases, with 4 bases separating them. The CDR3 is 13 residues long. The CDR3 nucleotides are TGTGCCAGCAGCCAAGATCCGACCGGGGAGCTGTTTTTT. This codes for CASSQDPTGELFF.

The chain combines TRBV4-1 with TRBJ2-3; 11 positions agree with TRBD2. V lost 4 bases to trimming and J lost 0 bases; unmatched junction nucleotides: 6. Germline V gene lookup returns CDR1 MGHRA and CDR2 YSYEKL. The CDR3 loop spans 17 amino acids. The CDR3 coding sequence is TGCGCCAGCAGCCCTCTCCGGACTAGCGGGAGCACAGATACGCAGTATTTT. Protein sequence: CASSPLRTSGSTDTQYF.